This T cell receptor beta chain appears in the sequencing data of a study of metastatic and nonmetastatic thyroid tumors (dated by TCRdb to 2020 to 2021). In terms of the full investigation: For patients with malignant and with benign thyroid disease, the researchers compared repertoires between peripheral blood samples and tumor or nodule tissue samples. Beyond this particular receptor, the publication reports: TCR beta diversity was reported as significantly higher in malignant tumors than in benign nodules, in both blood and tumor samples.

On this clone itself: Its antigen remains unidentified. Qualities for individual bases were not recorded, and no much larger clone is one base off.

The library came from PCR. The listed sequencing device is Illumina HiSeq 4000. High-throughput sequencing was used to profile the TCR beta-chain CDR3 region of every patient. The source study handled its data this way. CDR3 differences across clinicopathological groups were used to build a classifier for discriminating distant-metastatic papillary thyroid cancer patients. The Shannon index was used to measure repertoire diversity, and the Morisita-Horn index was used to measure how similar tumor and blood repertoires were. TCRdb reprocessing: public reads trimmed at Q25 with fastp, clones called with MiXCR, in-frame beta chains kept. For this entry, the V and J calls and clone size follow TCRdb and not the study's own pipeline. For this sample there are 37,000 or so clones; roughly a sixth appear just once. Approximately 3.9% of the sample is held by the ten biggest clonotypes. Germline trimming: 3 bases from V, 1 base from J; junction bases outside gene matches: 6. Spanning cysteine to phenylalanine, the CDR3 consists of 16 amino acids. CDR3 DNA is the only sequence kept; it has 48 bases, read in frame from the first base. The germline V gene provides CDR1 LGHNA and CDR2 YNFKEQ.

No treatment had been received by any patient before thyroid surgery. Patient clinical samples collected from about 2012 to 2019 were retrospectively analysed using T-cell receptor beta sequencing. The sequenced sample consisted of blood. Here the chain combines TRBV4-2 and TRBJ1-1; 9 of the junction bases match TRBD1. This TCR derives from a female donor with papillary thyroid cancer or a benign thyroid nodule (not recorded which). Some clones in this sample may be carry-over from other donors' samples. CDR3 reads: CASSHLRTGENTEAFF. The DNA sequence is given as TGTGCCAGCAGCCACCTACGGACAGGGGAGAACACTGAAGCTTTCTTT.